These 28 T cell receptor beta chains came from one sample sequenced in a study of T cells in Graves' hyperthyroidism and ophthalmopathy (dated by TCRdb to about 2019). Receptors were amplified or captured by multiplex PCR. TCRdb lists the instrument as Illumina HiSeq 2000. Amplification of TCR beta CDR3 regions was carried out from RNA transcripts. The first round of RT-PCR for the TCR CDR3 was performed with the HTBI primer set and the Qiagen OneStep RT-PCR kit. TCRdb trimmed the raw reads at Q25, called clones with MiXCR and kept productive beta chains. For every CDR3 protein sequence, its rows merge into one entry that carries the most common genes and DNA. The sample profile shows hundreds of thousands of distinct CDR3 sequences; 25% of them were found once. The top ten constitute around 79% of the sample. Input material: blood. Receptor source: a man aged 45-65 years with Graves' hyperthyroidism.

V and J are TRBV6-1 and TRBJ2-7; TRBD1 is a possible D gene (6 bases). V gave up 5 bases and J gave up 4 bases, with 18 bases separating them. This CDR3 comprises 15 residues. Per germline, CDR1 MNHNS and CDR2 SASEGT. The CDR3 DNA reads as TGTGCCAGCAGTAACGGACAGCAAACATTGTACGAGCAGTACTTC. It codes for CASSNGQQTLYEQYF.

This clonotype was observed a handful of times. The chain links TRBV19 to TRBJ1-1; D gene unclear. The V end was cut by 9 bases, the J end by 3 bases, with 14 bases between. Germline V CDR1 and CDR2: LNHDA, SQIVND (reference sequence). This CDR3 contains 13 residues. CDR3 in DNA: TGTGCCAGCAACAAGGGAAAGGACACTGAAGCTTTCTTT. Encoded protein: CASNKGKDTEAFF.

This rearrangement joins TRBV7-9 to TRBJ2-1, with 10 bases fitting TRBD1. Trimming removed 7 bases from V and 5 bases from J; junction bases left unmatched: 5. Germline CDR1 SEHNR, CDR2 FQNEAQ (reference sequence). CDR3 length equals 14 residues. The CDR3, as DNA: TGTGCCAGCAAGAGGGACAGGGGCCACAATGAGCAGTTCTTC. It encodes CASKRDRGHNEQFF. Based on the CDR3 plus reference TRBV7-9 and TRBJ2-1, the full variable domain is DTGVSQNPRHKITKRGQNVTFRCDPISEHNRLYWYRQTLGQGPEFLTYFQNEAQLEKSRLLSDRFSAERPKGSFSTLEIQRTEQGDSAMYLCASKRDRGHNEQFFGPGTRLTVL.

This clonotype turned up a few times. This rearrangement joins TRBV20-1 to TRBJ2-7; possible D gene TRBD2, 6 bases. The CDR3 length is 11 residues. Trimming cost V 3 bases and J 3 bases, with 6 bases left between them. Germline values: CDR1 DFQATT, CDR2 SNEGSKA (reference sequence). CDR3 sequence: CSAREGYEQYF. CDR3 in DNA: TGCAGTGCTAGGGAGGGCTACGAGCAGTACTTC.

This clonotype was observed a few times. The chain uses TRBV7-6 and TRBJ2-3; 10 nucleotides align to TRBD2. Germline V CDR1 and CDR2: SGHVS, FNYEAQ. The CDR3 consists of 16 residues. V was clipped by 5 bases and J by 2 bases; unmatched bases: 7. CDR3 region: CASSPRLAGNTDTQYF. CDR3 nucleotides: TGTGCCAGCAGCCCCCGACTAGCGGGTAACACAGATACGCAGTATTTT.

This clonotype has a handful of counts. The CDR3 DNA reads as TGTGCCAGCAGCTTAGGGGACTTCTGGGAGCAGTACTTC. Its translation is CASSLGDFWEQYF. The gene calls are TRBV7-2 and TRBJ2-7; D possibly corresponds to TRBD2 (6 bases). The CDR3 spans 13 residues. Per germline, CDR1 SGHTA and CDR2 FQGNSA. Trimming left V 1 base short and J 7 bases short, with 11 bases between.

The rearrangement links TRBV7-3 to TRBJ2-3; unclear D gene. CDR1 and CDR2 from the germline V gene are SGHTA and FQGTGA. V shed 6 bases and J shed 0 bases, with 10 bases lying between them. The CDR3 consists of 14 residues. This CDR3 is CASSSEGSTDTQYF. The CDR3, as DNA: TGTGCCAGCAGTTCAGAAGGGAGCACAGATACGCAGTATTTT.

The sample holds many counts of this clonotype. The CDR3 DNA reads TGCGCCAGCAGCTTAGGACAGGGCCGGCAAAGCGAGCAGTACTTC. This translates into CASSLGQGRQSEQYF. This chain joins TRBV5-1 and TRBJ2-7; TRBD1 matches at 8 bases. Trimming removed 2 bases from V and 6 bases from J; junction bases left unmatched: 10. This CDR3 comprises 15 residues. CDR1 SGHRS and CDR2 YFSETQ come from the germline V gene.

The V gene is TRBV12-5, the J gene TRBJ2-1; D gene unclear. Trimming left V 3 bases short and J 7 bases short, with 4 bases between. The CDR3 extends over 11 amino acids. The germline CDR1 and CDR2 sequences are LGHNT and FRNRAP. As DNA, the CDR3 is TGTGCTAGTGGTTTCGGGAATGAGCAGTTCTTC. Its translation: CASGFGNEQFF.

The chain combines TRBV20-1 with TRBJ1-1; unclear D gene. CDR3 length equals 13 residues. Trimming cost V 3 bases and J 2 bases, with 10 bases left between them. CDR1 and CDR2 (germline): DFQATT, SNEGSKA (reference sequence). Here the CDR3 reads CSASKQANTEAFF. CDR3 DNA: TGCAGTGCTAGTAAGCAGGCCAACACTGAAGCTTTCTTT.

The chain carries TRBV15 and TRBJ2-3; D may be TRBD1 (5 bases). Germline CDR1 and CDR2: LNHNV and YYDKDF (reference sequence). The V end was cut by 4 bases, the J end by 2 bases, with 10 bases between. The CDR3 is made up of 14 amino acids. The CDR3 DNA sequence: TGTGCCACCAGCAAACAGGTGAACACAGATACGCAGTATTTT. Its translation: CATSKQVNTDTQYF.

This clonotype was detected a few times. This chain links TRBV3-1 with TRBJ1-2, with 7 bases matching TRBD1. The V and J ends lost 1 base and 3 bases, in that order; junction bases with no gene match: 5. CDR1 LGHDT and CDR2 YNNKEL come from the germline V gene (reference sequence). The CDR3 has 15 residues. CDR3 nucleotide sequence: TGTGCCAGCAGCCAAGCGAGGGGGCGCTACTATGGCTACACCTTC. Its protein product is CASSQARGRYYGYTF.

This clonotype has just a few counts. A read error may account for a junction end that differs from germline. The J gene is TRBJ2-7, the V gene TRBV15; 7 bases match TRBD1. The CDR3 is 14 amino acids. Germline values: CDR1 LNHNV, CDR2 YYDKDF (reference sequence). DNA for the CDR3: TGTGCCACCAGTATCGACAGGGCCAACTACGAGCAGTGCTTC. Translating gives CATSIDRANYEQCF. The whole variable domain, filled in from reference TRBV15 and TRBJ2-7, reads DAMVIQNPRYQVTQFGKPVTLSCSQTLNHNVMYWYQQKSSQAPKLLFHYYDKDFNNEADTPDNFQSRRPNTSFCFLDIRSPGLGDTAMYLCATSIDRANYEQCFGPGTRLTVT.

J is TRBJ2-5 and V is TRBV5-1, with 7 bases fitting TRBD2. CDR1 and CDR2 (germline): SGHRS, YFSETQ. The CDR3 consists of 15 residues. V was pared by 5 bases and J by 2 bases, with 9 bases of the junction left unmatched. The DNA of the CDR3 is TGCGCCAGCAGGTACTCCGGGACTACTCAAGAGACCCAGTACTTC. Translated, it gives CASRYSGTTQETQYF.

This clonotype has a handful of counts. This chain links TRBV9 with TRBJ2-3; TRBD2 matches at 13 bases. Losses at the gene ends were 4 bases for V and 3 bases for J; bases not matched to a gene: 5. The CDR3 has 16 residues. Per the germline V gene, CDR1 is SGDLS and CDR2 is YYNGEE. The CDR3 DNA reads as TGTGCCAGCAGCAGTGGGACTAGCGGGAAAACAGATACGCAGTATTTT. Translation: CASSSGTSGKTDTQYF.

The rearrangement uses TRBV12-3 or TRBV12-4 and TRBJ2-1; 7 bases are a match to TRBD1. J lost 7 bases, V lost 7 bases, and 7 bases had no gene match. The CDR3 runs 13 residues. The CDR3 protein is CASTRDSTNEQFF. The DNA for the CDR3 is TGTGCCAGCACCCGGGACAGTACTAATGAGCAGTTCTTC.

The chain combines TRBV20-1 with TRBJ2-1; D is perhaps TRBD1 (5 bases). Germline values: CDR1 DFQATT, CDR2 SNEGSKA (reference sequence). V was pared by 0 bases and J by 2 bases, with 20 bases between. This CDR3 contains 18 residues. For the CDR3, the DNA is TGCAGTGCTAGAGACTCCGAGTTGTCAGGGATCACCTACAATGAGCAGTTCTTC. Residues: CSARDSELSGITYNEQFF.

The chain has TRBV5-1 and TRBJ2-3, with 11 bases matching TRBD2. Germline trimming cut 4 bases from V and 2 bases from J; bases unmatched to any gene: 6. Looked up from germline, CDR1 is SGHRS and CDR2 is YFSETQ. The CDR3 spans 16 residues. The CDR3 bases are TGCGCCAGCAGCAAAGGGACTAGCGGATACACAGATACGCAGTATTTT. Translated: CASSKGTSGYTDTQYF.

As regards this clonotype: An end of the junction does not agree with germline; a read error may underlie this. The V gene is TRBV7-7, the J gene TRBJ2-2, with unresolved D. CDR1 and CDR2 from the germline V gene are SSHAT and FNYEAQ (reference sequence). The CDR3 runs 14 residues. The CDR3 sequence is CASSFSDNTGELFF. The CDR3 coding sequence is TGTGCTAGCAGCTTCTCAGATAACACCGGGGAGCTGTTTTTT.

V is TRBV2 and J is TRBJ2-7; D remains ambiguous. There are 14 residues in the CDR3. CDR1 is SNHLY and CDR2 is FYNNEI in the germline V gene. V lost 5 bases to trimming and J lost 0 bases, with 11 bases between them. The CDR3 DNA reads TGTGCCAGCAGTAGCGCCTCCCGCTCCTACGAGCAGTACTTC. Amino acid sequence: CASSSASRSYEQYF.

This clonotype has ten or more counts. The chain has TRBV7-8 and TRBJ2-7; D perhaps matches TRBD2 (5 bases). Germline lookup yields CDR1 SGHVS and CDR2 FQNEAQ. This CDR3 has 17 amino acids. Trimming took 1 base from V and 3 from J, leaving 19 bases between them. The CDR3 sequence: CASSLDGIGGPGYEQYF. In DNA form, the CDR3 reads TGTGCCAGCAGCTTAGATGGGATCGGCGGGCCTGGCTACGAGCAGTACTTC.

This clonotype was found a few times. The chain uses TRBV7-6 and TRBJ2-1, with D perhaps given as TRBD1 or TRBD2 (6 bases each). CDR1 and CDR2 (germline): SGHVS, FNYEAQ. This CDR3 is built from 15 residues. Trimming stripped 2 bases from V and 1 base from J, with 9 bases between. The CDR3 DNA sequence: TGTGCCAGCAGCTTACGGGGGCAATCCTACAATGAGCAGTTCTTC. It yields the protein CASSLRGQSYNEQFF.

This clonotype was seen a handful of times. The chain's CDR3 is CASSLLDPTGTYGYTF. CDR3 DNA: TGTGCCAGCAGCTTACTTGACCCGACAGGGACCTATGGCTACACCTTC. V usage is TRBV11-3 and J usage is TRBJ1-2; 7 positions match TRBD1. The V gene's germline CDR1 is SGHNT and CDR2 YENEEA. The CDR3 contains 16 residues. With 2 bases clipped from V and 4 bases from J, the junction kept 10 bases outside the gene matches.

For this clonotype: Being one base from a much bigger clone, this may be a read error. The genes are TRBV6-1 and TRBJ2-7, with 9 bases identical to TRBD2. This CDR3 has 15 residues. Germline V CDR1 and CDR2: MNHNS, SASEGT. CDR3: CASGERVAGVDEQYF. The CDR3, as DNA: TGTGCCAGCGGTGAAAGGGTAGCGGGAGTGGACGAGCAGTACTTC.

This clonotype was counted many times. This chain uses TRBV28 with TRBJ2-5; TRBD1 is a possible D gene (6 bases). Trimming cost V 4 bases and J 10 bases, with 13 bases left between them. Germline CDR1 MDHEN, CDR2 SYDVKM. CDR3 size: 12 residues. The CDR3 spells CASSSPDRLQYF. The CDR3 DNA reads TGTGCCAGCAGTTCACCAGACAGGCTCCAGTACTTC.

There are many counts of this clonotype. The CDR3 coding sequence is TGCGCCAGCAGCTCTGGGGAGGGGCGCACCGGGGAGCTGTTTTTT. Amino acid sequence: CASSSGEGRTGELFF. The genes are TRBV5-1 and TRBJ2-2; 7 positions match TRBD2. CDR1 SGHRS and CDR2 YFSETQ come from the germline V gene. Trimming removed 3 bases from V and 4 bases from J; junction bases left unmatched: 6. This CDR3 spans 15 amino acids.

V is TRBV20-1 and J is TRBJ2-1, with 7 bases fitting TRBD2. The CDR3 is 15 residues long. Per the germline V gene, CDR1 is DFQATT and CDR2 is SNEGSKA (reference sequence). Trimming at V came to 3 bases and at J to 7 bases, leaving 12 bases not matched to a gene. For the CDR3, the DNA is TGCAGTGCTAGTGACCTGAGCGGGACGGGGAATGAGCAGTTCTTC. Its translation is CSASDLSGTGNEQFF.

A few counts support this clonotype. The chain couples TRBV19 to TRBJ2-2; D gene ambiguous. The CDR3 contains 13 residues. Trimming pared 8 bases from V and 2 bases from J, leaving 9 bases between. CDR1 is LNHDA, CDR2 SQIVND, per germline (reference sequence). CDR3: CASAWGNTGELFF. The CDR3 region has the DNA TGTGCCAGTGCGTGGGGTAACACCGGGGAGCTGTTTTTT.